The T cell receptor (beta chain) under discussion was sequenced for a study of OX40 agonist ivuxolimab in advanced cancers. In the study overall: Patients undergoing dose escalation presented with hepatocellular carcinoma, melanoma, renal cell or head and neck cancer.

This table comes from immunoSEQ multiplex PCR, and its TCRdb copy is limited to in-frame clones, with some not included. The repertoire holds 85,000 to 130,000 clones, with 90% as singletons. Enrollment shut out patients with autoimmune disease history or systemic immunosuppression. This sequence originates from an adult with an advanced solid tumor such as melanoma, head and neck, liver or kidney cancer. The sample was CD4+ or CD8+ T cells sorted from blood, taken in a trial of the OX40 agonist ivuxolimab.

Written as DNA, the CDR3 is TGTGCCAGCAGCTTACGGTCTGGAGGACAGGGGATAATATATAGCAATCAGCCCCAGCATTTT. Its translation: CASSLRSGGQGIIYSNQPQHF. The chain has TRBV7-3 and TRBJ1-5; TRBD1 matches at 9 bases. Unmatched junction bases numbered 17, after V lost 2 bases and J lost 0 bases. The CDR3 loop spans 21 amino acids. The germline CDR1 and CDR2 sequences are SGHTA and FQGTGA.